This T cell receptor (beta chain) was retrieved from a study of T cells in Graves' hyperthyroidism and ophthalmopathy. Criteria for exclusion of patients were uncontrolled infection, other autoimmune disease, pregnancy or lactation. Diagnoses were made from clinical symptoms, serum measures (thyroxine and TRAb), thyroid ultrasound and orbital computed tomography. J lost 8 bases, V lost 6 bases, and 10 bases had no gene match. Germline V gives CDR1 SGHAT, CDR2 FQNNGV. CDR3 length: 14 amino acids. Researchers amplified the TCR beta CDR3 regions from RNA transcripts. When the TCR CDR3 underwent first-round RT-PCR, the HTBI primer set was used. TCRdb called the multiplex PCR reads again in MiXCR, with one record for every CDR3 protein. Of 730,000 or so distinct CDR3 sequences in the sample, roughly a sixth were seen once.

Sequenced material: blood. The rearrangement links TRBV11-2 to TRBJ1-1; 9 positions agree with TRBD1. This clonotype originated in a woman aged 50 to 60 with Graves' hyperthyroidism that later progressed to Graves' ophthalmopathy. In DNA form, the CDR3 reads TGTGCCAGCAGTCCGGACCGGGACAGGGCCGAAGCTTTCTTT. Its translation is CASSPDRDRAEAFF.